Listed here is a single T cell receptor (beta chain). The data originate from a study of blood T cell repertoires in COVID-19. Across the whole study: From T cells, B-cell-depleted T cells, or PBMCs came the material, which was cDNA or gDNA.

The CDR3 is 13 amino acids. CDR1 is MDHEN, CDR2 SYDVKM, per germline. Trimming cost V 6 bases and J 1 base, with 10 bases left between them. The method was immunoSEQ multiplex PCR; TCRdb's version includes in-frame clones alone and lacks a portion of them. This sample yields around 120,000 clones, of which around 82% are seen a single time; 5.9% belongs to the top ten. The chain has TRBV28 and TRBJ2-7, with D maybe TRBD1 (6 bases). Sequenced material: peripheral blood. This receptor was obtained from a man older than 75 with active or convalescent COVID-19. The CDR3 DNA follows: TGTGCCAGCAGGATTGGACAGTCCTACGAGCAGTACTTC. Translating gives CASRIGQSYEQYF.